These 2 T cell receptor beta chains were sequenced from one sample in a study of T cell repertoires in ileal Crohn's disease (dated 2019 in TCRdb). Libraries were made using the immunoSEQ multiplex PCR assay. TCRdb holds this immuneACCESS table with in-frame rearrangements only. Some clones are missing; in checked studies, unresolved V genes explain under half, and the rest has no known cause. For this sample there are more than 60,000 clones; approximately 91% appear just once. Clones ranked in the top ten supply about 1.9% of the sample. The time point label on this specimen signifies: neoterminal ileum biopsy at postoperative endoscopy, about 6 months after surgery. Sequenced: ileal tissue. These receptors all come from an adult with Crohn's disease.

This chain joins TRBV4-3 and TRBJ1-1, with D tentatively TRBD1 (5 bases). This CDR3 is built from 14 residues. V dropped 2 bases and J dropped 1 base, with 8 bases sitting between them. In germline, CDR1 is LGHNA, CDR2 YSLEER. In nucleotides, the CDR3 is TGCGCCAGCAGCCAAACTACAGGGAACACTGAAGCTTTCTTT. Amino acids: CASSQTTGNTEAFF.

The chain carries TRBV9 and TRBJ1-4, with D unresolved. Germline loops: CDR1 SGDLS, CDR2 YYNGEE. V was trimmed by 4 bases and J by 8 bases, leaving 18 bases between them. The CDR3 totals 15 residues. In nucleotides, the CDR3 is TGTGCCAGCAGCCCCGCTGGAGGGATAGGGGAAAAACTGTTTTTT. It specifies CASSPAGGIGEKLFF.